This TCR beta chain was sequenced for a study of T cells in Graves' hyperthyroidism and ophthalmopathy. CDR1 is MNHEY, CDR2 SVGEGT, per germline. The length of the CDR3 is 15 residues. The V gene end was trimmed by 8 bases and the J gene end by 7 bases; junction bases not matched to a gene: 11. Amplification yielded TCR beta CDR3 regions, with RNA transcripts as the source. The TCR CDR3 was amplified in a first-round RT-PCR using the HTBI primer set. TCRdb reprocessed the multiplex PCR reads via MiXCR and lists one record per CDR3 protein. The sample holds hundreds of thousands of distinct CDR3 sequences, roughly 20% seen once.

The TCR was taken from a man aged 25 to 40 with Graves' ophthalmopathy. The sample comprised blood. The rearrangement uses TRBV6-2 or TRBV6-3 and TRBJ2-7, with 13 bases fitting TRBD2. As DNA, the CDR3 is TGTGCCAGCTCCGCCGGGACTAGCGGGAAAGGTGAGCAGTACTTC. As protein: CASSAGTSGKGEQYF.